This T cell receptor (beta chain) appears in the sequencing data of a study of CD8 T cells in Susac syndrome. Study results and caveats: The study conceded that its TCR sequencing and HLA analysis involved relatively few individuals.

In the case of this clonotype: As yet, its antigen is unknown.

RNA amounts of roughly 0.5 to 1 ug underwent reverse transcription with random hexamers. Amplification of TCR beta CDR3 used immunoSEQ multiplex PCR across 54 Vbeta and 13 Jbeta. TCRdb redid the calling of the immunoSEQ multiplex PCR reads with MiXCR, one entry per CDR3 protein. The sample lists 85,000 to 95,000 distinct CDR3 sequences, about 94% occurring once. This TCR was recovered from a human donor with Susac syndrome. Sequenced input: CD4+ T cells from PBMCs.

The CDR3 loop reads CAWNRGRGGVNTEAFF. In DNA, the CDR3 is TGTGCCTGGAACAGGGGGCGCGGTGGGGTGAACACTGAAGCTTTCTTT. J is TRBJ1-1 and V is TRBV30; 9 nucleotides line up with TRBD1. Germline V CDR1 and CDR2: GTSNPN, SVGIG (reference sequence). The CDR3 runs 16 residues. V was pared by 4 bases and J by 0 bases, with 9 bases of the junction left unmatched.